The present TCR beta chain was sequenced within a study of identical twins. The study's findings and limits: For out-of-frame alpha sequences shared by twins, low generation probability was in excess.

Through template switching, a universal primer site was introduced, and the cDNA contained unique molecular identifiers. One entry per CDR3 protein results from TCRdb running MiXCR on the 5' RACE reads. The repertoire holds 240,000 or so distinct CDR3 sequences, with roughly 7% as singletons. There are 11 residues in the CDR3. V dropped 4 bases and J dropped 8 bases, with 5 bases sitting between them. This clonotype appeared many times. Its specificity is not known. This sample also appeared in a second study, on yellow fever vaccine responses in identical twins.

The chain carries TRBV12-3 or TRBV12-4 and TRBJ2-2, with D hard to call. The sequenced sample consisted of memory (CD45RO+) T cells sorted from blood. This TCR was sampled from a woman aged 18-29 years in good health. The CDR3 sequence: CASSSGGELFF. The CDR3 nucleotides read TGTGCCAGCAGTTCCGGGGGGGAGCTGTTTTTT.